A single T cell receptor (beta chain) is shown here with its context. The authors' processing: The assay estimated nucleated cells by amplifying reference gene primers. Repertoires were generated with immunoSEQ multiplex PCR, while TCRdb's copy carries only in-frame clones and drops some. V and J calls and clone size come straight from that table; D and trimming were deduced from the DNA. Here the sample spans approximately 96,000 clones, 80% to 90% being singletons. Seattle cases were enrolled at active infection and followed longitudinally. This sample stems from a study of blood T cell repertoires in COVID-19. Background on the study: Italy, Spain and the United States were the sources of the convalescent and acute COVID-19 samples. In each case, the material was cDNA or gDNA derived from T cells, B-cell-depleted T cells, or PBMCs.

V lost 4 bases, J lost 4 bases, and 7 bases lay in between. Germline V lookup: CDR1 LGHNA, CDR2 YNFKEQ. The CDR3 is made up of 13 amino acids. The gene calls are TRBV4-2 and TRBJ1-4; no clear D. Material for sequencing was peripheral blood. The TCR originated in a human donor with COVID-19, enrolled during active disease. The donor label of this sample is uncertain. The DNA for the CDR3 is TGTGCCAGCAGCCCATCGGGTAATGAAAAACTGTTTTTT. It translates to CASSPSGNEKLFF.